This entry describes one T cell receptor (beta chain). As yet, its antigen is unknown. The data originate from a study of shared clonotypes between healthy human individuals. Study-level findings and limits: A generally larger estimated richness was seen in naive subsets than in memory subsets.

The V gene end was trimmed by 3 bases and the J gene end by 5 bases; junction bases not matched to a gene: 5. The V gene's germline CDR1 is MNHNS and CDR2 SASEGT. The CDR3 length is 15 residues. Naive CD8 cells lacked CD45RO, underwent positive selection for CCR7 and left out terminally differentiated effector memory CD45RA+ cells. Repertoires were generated with immunoSEQ multiplex PCR, while TCRdb's copy carries only in-frame clones and drops some. In the table there are around 2.1 million clones, 90% to 95% of which are singletons. The source of this sequence is a man between 18 and 29 years old in good health. Some clones in this sample may be carry-over from other donors' samples. The sequencing input was naive CD8+ T cells from PBMCs. This chain uses TRBV6-1 with TRBJ2-1, with 9 bases fitting TRBD1. Here the CDR3 DNA reads TGTGCCAGCAGTGACAACAGGGGGCAGCACAATGAGCAGTTCTTC. Its translation is CASSDNRGQHNEQFF.